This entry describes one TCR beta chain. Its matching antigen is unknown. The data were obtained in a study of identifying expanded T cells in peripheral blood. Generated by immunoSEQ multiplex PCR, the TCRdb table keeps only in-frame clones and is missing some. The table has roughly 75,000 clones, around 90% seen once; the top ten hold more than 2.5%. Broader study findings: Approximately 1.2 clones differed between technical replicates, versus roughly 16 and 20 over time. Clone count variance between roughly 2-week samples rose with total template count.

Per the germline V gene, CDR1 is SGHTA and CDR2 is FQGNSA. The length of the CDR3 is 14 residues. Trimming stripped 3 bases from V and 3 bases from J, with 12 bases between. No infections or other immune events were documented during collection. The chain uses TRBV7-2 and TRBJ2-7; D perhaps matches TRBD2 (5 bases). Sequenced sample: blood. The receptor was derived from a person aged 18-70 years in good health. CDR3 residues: CASSFLGEYYEQYF. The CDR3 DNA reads TGTGCCAGCAGCTTTCTTGGGGAGTACTACGAGCAGTACTTC.